This T cell receptor (beta chain) was captured in a study of human T cells and chemical hapten exposure. In the study overall: The study lasted 20 to 30 weeks, and patients were dosed weekly with diphenylcyclopropenone on the scalp throughout.

As to time point: patch test 3, about 24 weeks after DPC sensitization. Treatment specified: therapeutic diphenylcyclopropenone sensitization with weekly scalp DPC. Each CDR3 protein gets one entry after TCRdb re-called the RACE reads with MiXCR. In the table there are about 90,000 distinct CDR3 sequences, roughly 10% of which are singletons. Points from the study as a whole: Relative to control repertoires, expanded TCRs gave rise to significantly more large CDR3 similarity clusters.

This clonotype was detected many times. Its antigen is not known. This specimen consisted of whole blood, obtained in connection with sensitization to the hapten diphenylcyclopropenone (DPC). This sequence was found in a woman aged 30 to 39 with alopecia areata. Some clones in this sample may be carry-over from other donors' samples.

For the CDR3, the DNA is TGCGCCAGCGCCGGGACACCCCGTGATTCCTCGCAGTATTTT. Its translation: CASAGTPRDSSQYF. The chain joins TRBV5-1 to TRBJ2-3; TRBD1 is a possible D gene (6 bases). The germline V and J ends were trimmed by 7 bases and 10 bases, with 22 bases remaining between them. Germline CDR1 is SGHRS and CDR2 is YFSETQ. The CDR3 has 14 amino acids.